This TCR beta chain was captured in a study of blood T cell repertoires in COVID-19. Study-wide context: The United States, Italy and Spain provided the acute and convalescent COVID-19 samples. T cells, B-cell-depleted T cells, or PBMCs supplied cDNA or gDNA.

The trim removed 0 bases at V and 0 bases at J, leaving 5 bases unmatched. From germline, CDR1 is KGHSH and CDR2 LQKENI. The CDR3 loop spans 18 amino acids. Authors' processing steps: Nucleated cell number was recorded as an estimate derived from reference gene primer amplification. Sequencing was performed with immunoSEQ multiplex PCR; in TCRdb, only in-frame clones are kept and a portion is missing. That table gives V, J and clone size, and the DNA gave D and trimming. The repertoire includes about 260,000 clones, 83% of them detected once, and approximately 10% sits in the top ten. Specimen: peripheral blood. This TCR derives from a woman in her forties or fifties who had recovered from COVID-19. This chain uses TRBV18 with TRBJ2-3; 11 bases align to TRBD2. CDR3 coding DNA: TGTGCCAGCTCACCACCGGGACTAGCGGACTCTAGCACAGATACGCAGTATTTT. Residues: CASSPPGLADSSTDTQYF.